This T cell receptor (beta chain) originates from a study of blood T cell repertoires in COVID-19. Clones were read by immunoSEQ multiplex PCR, and TCRdb kept only the in-frame ones, dropping some. The sample yields fewer than 300,000 clones, over 75% seen once. The sequence was obtained from a man aged 50 or older with COVID-19, enrolled during active disease. Material for sequencing was peripheral blood.

The CDR3 coding sequence is TGCGCCAGCAGTGAGTCGGCAGGCAGGAATTCACCCCTCCACTTT. Residues: CASSESAGRNSPLHF. The V gene is TRBV10-1, the J gene TRBJ1-6; D is unclear. The CDR3 consists of 15 residues. Germline V CDR1 and CDR2: WNHNN, SYGVQD (reference sequence). V lost 0 bases and J lost 7, with 10 bases in between.